Listed below are T cell receptor beta chains from one sample, sequenced in a study of cytomegalovirus exposure and HLA in healthy donors. Profiling relied on immunoSEQ multiplex PCR, and the TCRdb table lists in-frame clones only, not all of them. The sample carries 100,000 to 150,000 clones, approximately 76% recorded once. Sequenced sample: PBMCs. These receptors were taken from a man aged 50-59 years in good health and CMV-seropositive. CDR3s include the opening cysteine and the closing phenylalanine or tryptophan.

J gene: TRBJ2-5; CDR3 length: 15; V gene: TRBV7-9; CDR3 protein: CSSTPPAGSPETQYF
J gene: TRBJ2-7; CDR3 length: 15; V gene: TRBV6-5; CDR3 protein: CASRIQRLDSYEQYF
J gene: TRBJ1-3; CDR3 length: 14; V gene: TRBV29-1; CDR3 protein: CSVSQSSSGNTIYF
J gene: TRBJ2-3; CDR3 length: 18; V gene: TRBV5-1; CDR3 protein: CASSKTSGSSRGTDTQYF
J gene: TRBJ1-5; CDR3 length: 14; V gene: TRBV7-9; CDR3 protein: CASSPSQSYQPQHF
J gene: TRBJ2-7; CDR3 length: 16; V gene: TRBV5-6; CDR3 protein: CASSLAGAGGPYEQYF
J gene: TRBJ2-7; CDR3 length: 13; V gene: TRBV7-2; CDR3 protein: CASSFNRVREQYF
J gene: TRBJ1-2; CDR3 length: 16; V gene: TRBV4-1; CDR3 protein: CASSQVGGQGPYGYTF
J gene: TRBJ2-1; CDR3 length: 15; V gene: TRBV10-2; CDR3 protein: CASRPGTEAYNEQFF
J gene: TRBJ1-5; CDR3 length: 13; V gene: TRBV5-4; CDR3 protein: CASSPDPGQPQHF
J gene: TRBJ2-3; CDR3 length: 20; V gene: TRBV4-3; CDR3 protein: CASSPYKTGTSGGSTDTQYF
J gene: TRBJ1-1; CDR3 length: 13; V gene: TRBV7-8; CDR3 protein: CASSLYMNTEAFF
J gene: TRBJ2-7; CDR3 length: 15; V gene: TRBV6-1; CDR3 protein: CASSDGQGAIYEQYF
J gene: TRBJ2-5; CDR3 length: 15; V gene: TRBV5-1; CDR3 protein: CASSLGTGGGETQYF
J gene: TRBJ1-6; CDR3 length: 13; V gene: TRBV10-3; CDR3 protein: CAISDPAGSPLHF
J gene: TRBJ2-1; CDR3 length: 15; V gene: TRBV6-6; CDR3 protein: CASSALGGTYNEQFF
J gene: TRBJ2-7; CDR3 length: 17; V gene: TRBV13; CDR3 protein: CASSSTSGVKLSYEQYF
J gene: TRBJ1-4; CDR3 length: 15; V gene: TRBV19; CDR3 protein: CASSSRDRGNEKLFF
J gene: TRBJ2-5; CDR3 length: 11; V gene: TRBV20-1; CDR3 protein: CSATRVGTQYF
J gene: TRBJ2-7; CDR3 length: 15; V gene: TRBV27; CDR3 protein: CASRGLGQGWDEQYF
J gene: TRBJ2-7; CDR3 length: 14; V gene: TRBV27; CDR3 protein: CASAGSGGVYEQYF
J gene: TRBJ2-7; CDR3 length: 16; V gene: TRBV23-1; CDR3 protein: CASSQGPGQGTIEQYF
J gene: TRBJ1-5; CDR3 length: 20; V gene: TRBV4-3; CDR3 protein: CASSQDSAGSRPYSNQPQHF
J gene: TRBJ2-3; CDR3 length: 13; V gene: TRBV6-5; CDR3 protein: CASSLPGTDTQYF
J gene: TRBJ1-1; CDR3 length: 16; V gene: TRBV6-6; CDR3 protein: CASSYSGQSLPSEAFF
J gene: TRBJ2-7; CDR3 length: 18; V gene: TRBV4-3; CDR3 protein: CASSQDRLAGGQSYEQYF
J gene: TRBJ1-1; CDR3 length: 13; V gene: TRBV18; CDR3 protein: CASPSVSGTEAFF
J gene: TRBJ1-1; CDR3 length: 14; V gene: TRBV6-6; CDR3 protein: CASSYPEGNTEAFF
J gene: TRBJ2-7; CDR3 length: 15; V gene: TRBV27; CDR3 protein: CASTDKAGTGIVRHF
J gene: TRBJ1-2; CDR3 length: 15; V gene: TRBV13; CDR3 protein: CASSSLRGSGYGYTF
J gene: TRBJ1-1; CDR3 length: 15; V gene: TRBV9; CDR3 protein: CASSVGGAMNTEAFF
J gene: TRBJ2-1; CDR3 length: 19; V gene: TRBV4-1; CDR3 protein: CASSQGGLAGRSSYNEQFF
J gene: TRBJ2-7; CDR3 length: 14; V gene: TRBV7-9; CDR3 protein: CASSGQGGSYEQYF
J gene: TRBJ2-7; CDR3 length: 15; V gene: TRBV15; CDR3 protein: CATSREPSGSDEQYF
J gene: TRBJ2-5; CDR3 length: 17; V gene: TRBV7-2; CDR3 protein: CASSSGTSGGWGETQYF
J gene: TRBJ2-1; CDR3 length: 14; V gene: TRBV5-4; CDR3 protein: CASSGGGFYNEQFF